A selection of T cell receptor beta chains follows, all from one sample in a study of T-cell reconstitution after alpha-beta-depleted transplantation in children. Via MiXCR, TCRdb re-called the PCR reads, giving one row per CDR3 protein. Of 750,000 to 950,000 distinct CDR3 sequences listed, roughly 16% are singletons. The sequenced sample was PBMCs, mostly from graft donor cells, obtained 360 days after TCRalphabeta/CD19-depleted stem cell transplant. These receptors originate from a male patient under 18 who had a stem cell transplant for acute lymphoblastic leukemia, so the T cells may come from the graft donor. The CDR3 runs from the conserved cysteine through the conserved F or W. A D gene is named only where the DNA matches it firmly. Clone size appears in some rows only: once, few, many, or a class for an expanded clone.

j_call d_call v_call cdr3_length clone_size cdr3_nt cdr3_aa
TRBJ1-6 . TRBV4-1 14 few TGCGCCAGCAGCCCTCAAAGGGGGAATTCACCCCTCCACTTT CASSPQRGNSPLHF
TRBJ2-7 TRBD1 TRBV9 15 many TGTGCCAGCACTGTGAGGGGGCAGGGGGACTACGAGCAGTACTTC CASTVRGQGDYEQYF
TRBJ2-1 TRBD2 TRBV9 16 few TGTGCCAGCAGCGGGTACACTAGCGGACCCTACAATGAGCAGTTCTTC CASSGYTSGPYNEQFF
TRBJ1-1 . TRBV20-1 12 once TGCAGTGCCCAGGCAGGGGCCACTGAAGCTTTCTTT CSAQAGATEAFF
TRBJ2-7 . TRBV4-1 15 . TGCGCCAGCAGCCAAGACGGGAGAGAAGGCTACGAGCAGTACTTC CASSQDGREGYEQYF
TRBJ2-7 . TRBV7-2 16 . TGTGCCAGCAGCTTAGGTGGGGCGGGGGCCTCCTACGAGCAGTACTTC CASSLGGAGASYEQYF
TRBJ2-1 TRBD2 TRBV5-5 15 . TGTGCCAGCAGCCCGGGACTAGTAGGGGGGAATGAGCAGTTCTTC CASSPGLVGGNEQFF
TRBJ2-2 . TRBV5-1 15 . TGCGCCAGCAGCTTGGGAGCCTTCCCCACCGGGGAGCTGTTTTTT CASSLGAFPTGELFF
TRBJ1-1 TRBD1 TRBV5-1 12 many TGCGCCAGCAGCCTGACAGGGGGCGCAGCTTTCTTT CASSLTGGAAFF
TRBJ2-1 . TRBV29-1 10 few TGCAGCGTCCGCGGGACGGAGCAGTTCTTC CSVRGTEQFF
TRBJ2-2 . TRBV5-1 16 . TGCGCCAGCACCTTGGGGGTCGTCTCACCCTTTCCGGGGCTGTTTTTT CASTLGVVSPFPGLFF
TRBJ2-5 . TRBV5-1 11 many TGCGCCAGCAGCTTACAAGAGACCCAGTACTTC CASSLQETQYF
TRBJ2-1 TRBD2 TRBV5-1 16 . TGCGCCAGCAGCTTGGTGTCTAGCGGGTCCTACAATGAGCAGTTCTTC CASSLVSSGSYNEQFF
TRBJ2-7 . TRBV7-8 13 . TGTGCCAGCAGCTTGGGACTTGTAGACTTCCAGTACTTC CASSLGLVDFQYF
TRBJ2-1 TRBD2 TRBV5-6 14 few TGTGCCAGCAGCTTGCGGCTAGCGGGATCGGGGCAGTTCTTC CASSLRLAGSGQFF
TRBJ2-2 . TRBV12-3/TRBV12-4 15 many TGTGCCAGCGGATTATGGGGGGGCGTCCCCGGGGAGCTGTTTTTT CASGLWGGVPGELFF
TRBJ2-3 . TRBV18 16 . TGTGCCAGCTCCCCTAACGAGGGGAGAGGAGGAGATACGCAGTATTTT CASSPNEGRGGDTQYF
TRBJ1-2 . TRBV4-1 13 few TGCGCCAGCAGGGCTGTGGGGAACTATGGCTACACCTTC CASRAVGNYGYTF
TRBJ1-2 TRBD1 TRBV5-1 16 few TGCGCCAGCAGCTTTCAAGGGGGCACGACTAACTATGGCTACACCTTC CASSFQGGTTNYGYTF
TRBJ2-7 TRBD1 TRBV6-1 15 . TGTGCCAGCAGAAGACAGGGGGGCGACCCACTGGAGCAGTACTTC CASRRQGGDPLEQYF